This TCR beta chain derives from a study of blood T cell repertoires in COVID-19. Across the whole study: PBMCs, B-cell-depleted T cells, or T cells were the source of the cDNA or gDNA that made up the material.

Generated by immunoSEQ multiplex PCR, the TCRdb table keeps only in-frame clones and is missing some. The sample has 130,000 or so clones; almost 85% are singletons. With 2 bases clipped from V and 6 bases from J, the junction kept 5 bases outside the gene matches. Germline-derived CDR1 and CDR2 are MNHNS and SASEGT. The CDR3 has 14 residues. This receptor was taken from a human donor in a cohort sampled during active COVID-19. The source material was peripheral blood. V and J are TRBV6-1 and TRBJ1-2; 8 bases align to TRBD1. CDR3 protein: CASSENRGADGYTF. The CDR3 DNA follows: TGTGCCAGCAGTGAAAACAGGGGGGCGGATGGCTACACCTTC.